Sequencing of this T cell receptor beta chain was carried out in a study of blood T cells in healthy people across ages. With a J-beta primer mix and a sample-barcoded 5' primer, a second PCR ran 7 to 11 cycles. TCRdb reprocessed the 5' RACE reads via MiXCR and lists one record per CDR3 protein. The sample carries 950,000 to 1,200,000 distinct CDR3 sequences, under 40% recorded once. Germline assignment: CDR1 MNHEY and CDR2 SMNVEV (reference sequence). CDR3 length equals 13 residues. V lost 4 bases and J lost 7, with 8 bases in between. Sequencing used blood. J is TRBJ1-6 and V is TRBV27; D is unresolved. The sequence was obtained from a man between 18 and 35 years old in good health. The CDR3: CASSSQSNSPLHF. The CDR3 DNA is TGTGCCAGCAGTTCACAGAGCAATTCACCCCTCCACTTT.